One sample yielded the 16 T cell receptor beta chains listed below, sequenced in a study of OX40 agonist ivuxolimab in advanced cancers. Data came from immunoSEQ multiplex PCR; TCRdb stores just in-frame clones and leaves some out. The table includes 90,000 to 100,000 clones, roughly nine tenths detected once. The sequenced sample was CD4+ or CD8+ T cells sorted from blood, obtained in a trial of the OX40 agonist ivuxolimab. The receptors were sampled from an adult with an advanced solid tumor such as melanoma, head and neck, liver or kidney cancer.

This clone showed up just once. V is TRBV2 and J is TRBJ1-6, with D hard to call. The CDR3 contains 13 residues. V gave up 6 bases and J gave up 7 bases, with 10 bases separating them. Germline V gene sequence: CDR1 SNHLY, CDR2 FYNNEI. CDR3 loop: CASSEDWNSPLHF. CDR3 DNA: TGTGCCAGCAGCGAGGACTGGAATTCACCCCTCCACTTT.

The genes are TRBV6-1 and TRBJ1-2, with D uncertain. Trimming took 1 base from V and 3 from J, leaving 18 bases between them. Germline loops: CDR1 MNHNS, CDR2 SASEGT. The CDR3 spans 17 residues. CDR3 sequence: CASSEGAVRNVDYGYTF. In DNA form, the CDR3 reads TGTGCCAGCAGTGAAGGAGCTGTTCGGAACGTCGACTATGGCTACACCTTC.

The rearrangement joins TRBV7-2 to TRBJ2-5, with D perhaps given as TRBD1 or TRBD2 (5 bases each). Germline CDR1 reads SGHTA; CDR2 reads FQGNSA. The CDR3 contains 15 residues. Trimming shortened V by 1 base and J by 3 bases, and 12 bases separated the two germline ends. CDR3 bases: TGTGCCAGCAGCTTAGGGGGGAGAAGGGAAGAGACCCAGTACTTC. Translated: CASSLGGRREETQYF. The entire variable domain, with the rest obtained from reference TRBV7-2 and TRBJ2-5, is as follows: GAGVSQSPSNKVTEKGKDVELRCDPISGHTALYWYRQSLGQGLEFLIYFQGNSAPDKSGLPSDRFSAERTGGSVSTLTIQRTQQEDSAVYLCASSLGGRREETQYFGPGTRLLVL.

This rearrangement joins TRBV4-3 to TRBJ2-5; the D is unclear. Germline values: CDR1 LGHNA, CDR2 YSLEER. V lost 1 base to trimming and J lost 2 bases, with 11 bases between them. This CDR3 is built from 15 residues. The CDR3 coding sequence is TGCGCCAGCAGCCAAGTGGGAAGGGATCAAGAGACCCAGTACTTC. It yields the protein CASSQVGRDQETQYF.

The CDR3 here is CASSQGLGQARPNYGYTF. The CDR3 DNA reads as TGTGCCAGCAGCCAAGGCCTCGGGCAGGCCAGACCTAACTATGGCTACACCTTC. The genes are TRBV14 and TRBJ1-2; no definite D call. V dropped 1 base and J dropped 0 bases, with 18 bases sitting between them. The CDR3 loop spans 18 amino acids. The germline CDR1 and CDR2 sequences are SGHDN and FVKESK.

The genes are TRBV9 and TRBJ2-2; no reliable D call. The germline CDR1 and CDR2 sequences are SGDLS and YYNGEE. The CDR3 spans 15 residues. V lost 0 bases and J 4 bases, leaving 10 bases between the germline ends. Here the CDR3 reads CASSVGWRFTGELFF. In DNA form, the CDR3 reads TGTGCCAGCAGCGTAGGATGGAGATTCACCGGGGAGCTGTTTTTT. The entire variable domain, with the rest obtained from reference TRBV9 and TRBJ2-2, is as follows: DSGVTQTPKHLITATGQRVTLRCSPRSGDLSVYWYQQSLDQGLQFLIQYYNGEERAKGNILERFSAQQFPDLHSELNLSSLELGDSALYFCASSVGWRFTGELFFGEGSRLTVL.

The chain uses TRBV19 and TRBJ1-5; TRBD1 matches at 12 bases. Trimming cost V 2 bases and J 4 bases; bases outside gene matches: 6. Germline V gene sequence: CDR1 LNHDA, CDR2 SQIVND (reference sequence). The CDR3 length is 17 residues. The CDR3 sequence: CASSITSGQGANQPQHF. The CDR3 nucleotides read TGTGCCAGTAGTATAACTTCGGGACAGGGGGCTAATCAGCCCCAGCATTTT. Drawing the rest from reference TRBV19 and TRBJ1-5, the complete variable domain is DGGITQSPKYLFRKEGQNVTLSCEQNLNHDAMYWYRQDPGQGLRLIYYSQIVNDFQKGDIAEGYSVSREKKESFPLTVTSAQKNPTAFYLCASSITSGQGANQPQHFGDGTRLSIL.

V is TRBV2 and J is TRBJ1-4; 12 nucleotides align to TRBD1. V lost 5 bases, J lost 7 bases, and 5 bases stayed unmatched. The CDR3 is made up of 15 amino acids. The V gene's germline CDR1 is SNHLY and CDR2 FYNNEI. The CDR3 DNA follows: TGTGCCAGCAGTCGGGACAGGGGGCGCGGTGAAAAACTGTTTTTT. It encodes CASSRDRGRGEKLFF.

This sequence joins TRBV19 and TRBJ2-7; 7 nucleotides align to TRBD2. The CDR3 contains 14 residues. In germline, CDR1 is LNHDA, CDR2 SQIVND (reference sequence). The V segment lost 5 bases and the J segment 2 bases; nucleotides outside the gene matches: 6. The CDR3 is CASSVAGGPYEQYF. As DNA, the CDR3 is TGTGCCAGTAGTGTAGCGGGTGGCCCCTACGAGCAGTACTTC. The full variable domain, rest sourced from reference TRBV19 and TRBJ2-7, is DGGITQSPKYLFRKEGQNVTLSCEQNLNHDAMYWYRQDPGQGLRLIYYSQIVNDFQKGDIAEGYSVSREKKESFPLTVTSAQKNPTAFYLCASSVAGGPYEQYFGPGTRLTVT.

This chain joins TRBV23-1 and TRBJ1-1; D ambiguous. TRBV23-1 is filed as an ORF, its function uncertain. Trimming shortened V by 6 bases and J by 5 bases, and 13 bases separated the two germline ends. The CDR3 has 13 residues. The CDR3 sequence is CASSPRRATEAFF. The DNA of the CDR3 is TGCGCCAGCAGCCCCCGGAGGGCGACTGAAGCTTTCTTT.

This chain connects TRBV6-5 to TRBJ2-1; D unclear. The CDR3 runs to 15 residues. The V end lost 2 bases, the J end lost 0 bases, and 8 bases lay between the germline ends. The germline V gene encodes CDR1 MNHEY and CDR2 SVGAGI. The CDR3, as DNA: TGTGCCAGCAGTTACACTGAAAGCTCCTACAATGAGCAGTTCTTC. Protein sequence: CASSYTESSYNEQFF.

This chain links TRBV5-1 with TRBJ1-1; D uncertain. The CDR3 is 14 residues long. Germline CDR1 is SGHRS and CDR2 is YFSETQ. V lost 0 bases, J lost 4 bases, and 10 bases lay in between. DNA of the CDR3: TGCGCCAGCAGCTTGGAAGGAGGCGGCACTGAAGCTTTCTTT. It yields the protein CASSLEGGGTEAFF.

The chain joins TRBV25-1 to TRBJ2-5; the D is unclear. The germline V and J ends were trimmed by 2 bases and 5 bases, with 9 bases remaining between them. The CDR3 runs to 13 residues. Germline lookup yields CDR1 MGHDK and CDR2 SYGVNS. The CDR3 coding sequence is TGTGCCAGCAGTGAAATGGGTTCGGAGACCCAGTACTTC. It codes for CASSEMGSETQYF.

The rearrangement links TRBV7-9 to TRBJ2-5; TRBD2 aligns across 13 bases. CDR3 length: 15 amino acids. The germline CDR1 and CDR2 sequences are SEHNR and FQNEAQ (reference sequence). The trim removed 4 bases at V and 3 bases at J, leaving 2 bases unmatched. The CDR3: CASSSGTSGKETQYF. CDR3 in DNA: TGTGCCAGCAGCTCCGGGACTAGCGGGAAAGAGACCCAGTACTTC.

This chain joins TRBV30 and TRBJ2-7, with a possible D match to TRBD1 (5 bases). Between the trimmed V and J ends, which lost 1 base and 0 bases, there was a span of 10 bases. This CDR3 region has 14 residues. CDR1 is GTSNPN, CDR2 SVGIG, per germline (reference sequence). The CDR3 DNA follows: TGTGCCTGGAGTGGGGGCAGGAGCTCCTACGAGCAGTACGTC. Its protein is CAWSGGRSSYEQYV.

This chain links TRBV5-1 with TRBJ1-2; D uncertain. This CDR3 region has 13 residues. The germline CDR1 and CDR2 sequences are SGHRS and YFSETQ. The V gene lost 5 bases and the J gene lost 0 bases, with 8 bases spanning the gap. The CDR3 loop reads CASSSQANYGYTF. The CDR3 DNA is TGCGCCAGCAGTTCTCAAGCTAACTATGGCTACACCTTC.